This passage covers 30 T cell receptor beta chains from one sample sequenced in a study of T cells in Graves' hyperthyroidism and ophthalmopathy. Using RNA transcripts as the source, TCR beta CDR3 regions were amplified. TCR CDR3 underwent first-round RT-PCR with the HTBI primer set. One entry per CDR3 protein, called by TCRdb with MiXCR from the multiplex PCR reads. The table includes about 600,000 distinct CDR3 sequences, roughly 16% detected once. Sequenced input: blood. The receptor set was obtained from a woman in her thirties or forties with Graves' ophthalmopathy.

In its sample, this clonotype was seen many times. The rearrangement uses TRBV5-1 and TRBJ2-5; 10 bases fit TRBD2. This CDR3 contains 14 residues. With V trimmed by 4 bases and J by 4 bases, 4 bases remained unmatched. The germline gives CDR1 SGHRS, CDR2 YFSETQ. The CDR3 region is CASSTRTSGETQYF. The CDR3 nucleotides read TGCGCCAGCAGCACCAGGACTAGCGGAGAGACCCAGTACTTC.

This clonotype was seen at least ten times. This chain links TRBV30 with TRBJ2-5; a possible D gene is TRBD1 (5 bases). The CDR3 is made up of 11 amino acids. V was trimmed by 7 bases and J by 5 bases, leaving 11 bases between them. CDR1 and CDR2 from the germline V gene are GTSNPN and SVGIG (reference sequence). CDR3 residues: CAYQGYETQYF. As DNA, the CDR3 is TGTGCCTACCAGGGTTACGAGACCCAGTACTTC.

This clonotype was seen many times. The CDR3 sequence is CASSPKENIQYF. The CDR3 nucleotides are TGTGCCAGCTCACCGAAGGAAAACATTCAGTACTTC. The gene calls are TRBV18 and TRBJ2-4; no clear D gene. Trimming shortened V by 3 bases and J by 5 bases, and 5 bases separated the two germline ends. The germline V gene encodes CDR1 KGHSH and CDR2 LQKENI. The CDR3 consists of 12 residues.

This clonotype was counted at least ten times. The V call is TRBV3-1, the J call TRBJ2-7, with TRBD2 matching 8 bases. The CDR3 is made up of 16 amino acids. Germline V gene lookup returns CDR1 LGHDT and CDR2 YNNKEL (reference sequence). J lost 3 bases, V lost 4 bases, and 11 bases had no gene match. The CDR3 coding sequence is TGTGCCAGCAGCCCGATCAAAGTAACTAGCGGCTACGAGCAGTACTTC. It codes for CASSPIKVTSGYEQYF.

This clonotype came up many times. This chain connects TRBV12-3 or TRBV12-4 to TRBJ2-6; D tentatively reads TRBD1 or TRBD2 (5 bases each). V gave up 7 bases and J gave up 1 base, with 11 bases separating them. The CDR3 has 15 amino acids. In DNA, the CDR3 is TGTGCCAGCACCAAAGGGGAGTCTGGGGCCAACGTCCTGACTTTC. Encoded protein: CASTKGESGANVLTF.

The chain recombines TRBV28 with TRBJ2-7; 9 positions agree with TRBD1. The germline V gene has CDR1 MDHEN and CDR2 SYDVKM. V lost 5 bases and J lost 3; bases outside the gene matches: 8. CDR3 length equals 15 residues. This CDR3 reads CASSPYGTGNYEQYF. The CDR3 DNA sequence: TGTGCCAGCAGTCCTTACGGGACAGGGAACTACGAGCAGTACTTC.

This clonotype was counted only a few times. The CDR3 here is CASSFRLVRGNEQFF. CDR3 DNA sequence: TGTGCCAGCAGCTTTAGACTAGTCAGAGGCAATGAGCAGTTCTTC. The chain employs TRBV13 and TRBJ2-1, with D possibly being TRBD2 (6 bases). Trimming took 3 bases from V and 6 from J, leaving 15 bases between them. The CDR3 contains 15 residues. Germline V lookup: CDR1 PRHDT, CDR2 FYEKMQ (reference sequence).

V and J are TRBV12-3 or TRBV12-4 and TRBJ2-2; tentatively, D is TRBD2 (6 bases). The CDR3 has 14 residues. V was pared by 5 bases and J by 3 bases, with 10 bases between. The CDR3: CASSPRGYTGELFF. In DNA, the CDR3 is TGTGCCAGCAGTCCGCGGGGATACACCGGGGAGCTGTTTTTT.

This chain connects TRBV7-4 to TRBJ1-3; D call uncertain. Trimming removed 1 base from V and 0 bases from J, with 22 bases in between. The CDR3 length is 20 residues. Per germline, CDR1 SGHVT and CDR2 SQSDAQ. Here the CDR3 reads CASSLGIGAARMTSGNTIYF. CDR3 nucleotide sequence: TGTGCCAGCAGCTTAGGAATTGGCGCGGCCAGGATGACCTCTGGAAACACCATATATTTT.

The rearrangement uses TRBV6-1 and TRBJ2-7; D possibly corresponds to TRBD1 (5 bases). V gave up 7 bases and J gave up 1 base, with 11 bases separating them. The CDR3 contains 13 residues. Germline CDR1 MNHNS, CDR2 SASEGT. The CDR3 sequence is CASTETESYEQYF. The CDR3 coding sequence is TGTGCCAGCACCGAGACAGAATCCTACGAGCAGTACTTC.

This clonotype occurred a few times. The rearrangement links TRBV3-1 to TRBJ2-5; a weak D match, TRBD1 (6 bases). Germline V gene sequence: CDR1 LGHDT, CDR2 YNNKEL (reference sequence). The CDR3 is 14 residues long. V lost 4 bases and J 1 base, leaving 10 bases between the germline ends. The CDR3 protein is CASSRRGSQETQYF. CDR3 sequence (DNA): TGTGCCAGCAGCCGCAGGGGATCCCAAGAGACCCAGTACTTC.

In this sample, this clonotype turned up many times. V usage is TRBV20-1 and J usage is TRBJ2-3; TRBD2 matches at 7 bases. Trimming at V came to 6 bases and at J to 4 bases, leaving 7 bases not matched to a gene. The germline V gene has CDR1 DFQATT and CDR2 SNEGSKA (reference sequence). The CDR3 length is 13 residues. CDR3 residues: CSAREAGSDTQYF. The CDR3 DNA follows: TGCAGTGCCCGGGAGGCAGGGTCAGATACGCAGTATTTT.

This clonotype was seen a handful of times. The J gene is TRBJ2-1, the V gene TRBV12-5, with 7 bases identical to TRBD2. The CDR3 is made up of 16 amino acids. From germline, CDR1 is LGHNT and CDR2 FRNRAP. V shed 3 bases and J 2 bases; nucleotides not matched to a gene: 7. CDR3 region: CASGFRPSGTYNEQFF. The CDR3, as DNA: TGTGCTAGTGGTTTCCGGCCTAGCGGCACCTACAATGAGCAGTTCTTC.

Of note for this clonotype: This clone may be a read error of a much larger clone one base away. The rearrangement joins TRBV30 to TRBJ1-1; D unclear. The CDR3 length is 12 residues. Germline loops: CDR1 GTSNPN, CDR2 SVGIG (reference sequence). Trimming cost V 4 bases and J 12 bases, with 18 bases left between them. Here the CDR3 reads CAWTKGAEQTFF. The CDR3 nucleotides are TGTGCCTGGACGAAAGGAGCTGAACAAACTTTCTTT. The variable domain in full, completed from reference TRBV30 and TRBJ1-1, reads SQTIHQWPATLVQPVGSPLSLECTVEGTSNPNLYWYRQAAGRGLQLLFYSVGIGQISSEVPQNLSASRPQDRQFILSSKKLLLSDSGFYLCAWTKGAEQTFFGQGTRLTVV.

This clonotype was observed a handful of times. DNA of the CDR3: TGTGCCAGCACCGGACTAGCGGGAGTAGTAGATACGCAGTATTTT. Translation gives CASTGLAGVVDTQYF. The J gene is TRBJ2-3, the V gene TRBV6-1; TRBD2 aligns across 13 bases. Germline loops: CDR1 MNHNS, CDR2 SASEGT. The V gene end was trimmed by 7 bases and the J gene end by 5 bases; junction bases not matched to a gene: 6. This CDR3 has 15 residues.

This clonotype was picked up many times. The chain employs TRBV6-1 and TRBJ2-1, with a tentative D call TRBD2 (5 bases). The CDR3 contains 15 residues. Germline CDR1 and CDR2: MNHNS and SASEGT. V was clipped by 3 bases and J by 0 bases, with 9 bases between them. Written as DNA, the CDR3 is TGTGCCAGCAGTGAGGACTCCCTCTCCTACAATGAGCAGTTCTTC. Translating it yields CASSEDSLSYNEQFF.

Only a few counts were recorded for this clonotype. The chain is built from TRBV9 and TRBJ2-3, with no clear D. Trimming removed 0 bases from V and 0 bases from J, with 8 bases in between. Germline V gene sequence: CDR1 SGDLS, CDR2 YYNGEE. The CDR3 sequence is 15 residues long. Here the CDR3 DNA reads TGTGCCAGCAGCGTAGGAGCTTATAGCACAGATACGCAGTATTTT. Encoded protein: CASSVGAYSTDTQYF.

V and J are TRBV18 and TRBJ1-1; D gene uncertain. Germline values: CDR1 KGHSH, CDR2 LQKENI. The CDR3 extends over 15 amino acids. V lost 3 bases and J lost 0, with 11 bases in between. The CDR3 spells CASSPGHNMNTEAFF. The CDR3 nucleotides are TGTGCCAGCTCACCGGGTCATAACATGAACACTGAAGCTTTCTTT.

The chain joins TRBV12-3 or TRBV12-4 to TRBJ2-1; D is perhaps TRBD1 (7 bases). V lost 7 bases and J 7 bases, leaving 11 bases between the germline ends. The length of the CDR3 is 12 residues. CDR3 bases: TGTGCCAGCACCAGGGGGGAGAATGAGCAGTTCTTC. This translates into CASTRGENEQFF.

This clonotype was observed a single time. CDR3 in DNA: TGTGCCAGCTATAGCGGGAGCTCCTACGAGCAGTACTTC. The encoded protein is CASYSGSSYEQYF. The chain employs TRBV28 and TRBJ2-7, with 9 bases aligning to TRBD2. The V segment lost 8 bases and the J segment 0 bases; nucleotides outside the gene matches: 2. Germline V CDR1 and CDR2: MDHEN, SYDVKM. CDR3 length equals 13 residues.

The CDR3 here is CASSLAIGQGADTQYF. In nucleotides, the CDR3 is TGTGCCAGCAGCTTAGCCATAGGACAGGGCGCAGATACGCAGTATTTT. The chain is built from TRBV7-8 and TRBJ2-3, with TRBD1 identical over 8 bases. Trimming at V came to 0 bases and at J to 4 bases, leaving 6 bases not matched to a gene. CDR1 is SGHVS, CDR2 FQNEAQ, per germline. The CDR3 runs to 16 residues.

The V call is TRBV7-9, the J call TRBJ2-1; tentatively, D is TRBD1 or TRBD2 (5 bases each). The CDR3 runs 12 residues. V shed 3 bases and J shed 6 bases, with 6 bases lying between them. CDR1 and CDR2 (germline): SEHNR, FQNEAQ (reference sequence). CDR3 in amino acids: CASSFGANEQFF. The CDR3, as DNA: TGTGCCAGCAGCTTCGGGGCCAATGAGCAGTTCTTC.

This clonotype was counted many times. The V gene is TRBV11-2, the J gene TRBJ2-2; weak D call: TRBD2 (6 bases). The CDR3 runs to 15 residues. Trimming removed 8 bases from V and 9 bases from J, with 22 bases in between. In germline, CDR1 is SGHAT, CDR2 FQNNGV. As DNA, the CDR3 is TGTGCCAGCGCTAGCGTATTGGGCTCCGACCGGGAGCTGTTTTTT. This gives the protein CASASVLGSDRELFF.

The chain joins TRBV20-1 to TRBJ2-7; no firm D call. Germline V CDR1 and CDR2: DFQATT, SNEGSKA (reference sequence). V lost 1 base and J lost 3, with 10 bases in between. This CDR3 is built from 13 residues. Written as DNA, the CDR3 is TGCAGTGCTAGAGGACCCAGGCGCTACGAGCAGTACTTC. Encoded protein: CSARGPRRYEQYF.

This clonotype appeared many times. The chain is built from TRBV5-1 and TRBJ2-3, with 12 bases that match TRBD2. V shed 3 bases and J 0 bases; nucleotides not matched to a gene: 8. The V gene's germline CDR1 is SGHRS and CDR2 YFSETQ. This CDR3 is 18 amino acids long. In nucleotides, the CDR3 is TGCGCCAGCAGCTCCCCCCAACTAGCGGGAGGTAGCACAGATACGCAGTATTTT. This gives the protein CASSSPQLAGGSTDTQYF.

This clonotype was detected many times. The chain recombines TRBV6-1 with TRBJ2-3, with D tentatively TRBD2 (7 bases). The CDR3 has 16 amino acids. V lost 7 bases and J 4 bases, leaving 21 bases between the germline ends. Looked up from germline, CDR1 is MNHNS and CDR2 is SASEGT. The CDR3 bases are TGTGCCAGCAAGGTGGGGGGGCCAGATCGGCCAGATACGCAGTATTTT. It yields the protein CASKVGGPDRPDTQYF.

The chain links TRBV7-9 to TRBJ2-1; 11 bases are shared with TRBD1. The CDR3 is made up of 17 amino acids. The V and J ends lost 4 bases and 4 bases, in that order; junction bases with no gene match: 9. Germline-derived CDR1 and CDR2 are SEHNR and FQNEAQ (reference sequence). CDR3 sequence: CASSSPAGTGGYNEQFF. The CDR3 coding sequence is TGTGCCAGCAGCTCCCCCGCCGGGACAGGGGGTTACAATGAGCAGTTCTTC. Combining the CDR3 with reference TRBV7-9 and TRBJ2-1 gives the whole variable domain DTGVSQNPRHKITKRGQNVTFRCDPISEHNRLYWYRQTLGQGPEFLTYFQNEAQLEKSRLLSDRFSAERPKGSFSTLEIQRTEQGDSAMYLCASSSPAGTGGYNEQFFGPGTRLTVL.

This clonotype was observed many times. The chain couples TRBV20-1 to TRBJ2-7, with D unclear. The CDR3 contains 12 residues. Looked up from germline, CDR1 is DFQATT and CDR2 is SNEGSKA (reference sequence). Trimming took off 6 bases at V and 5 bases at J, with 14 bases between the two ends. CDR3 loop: CSARPQAHEQYF. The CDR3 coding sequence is TGCAGTGCCCGTCCTCAGGCCCACGAGCAGTACTTC.

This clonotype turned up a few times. CDR3 nucleotides: TGTGCCATCAGGTACTCGGACGGACTCAATGAGCAGTTCTTC. It encodes CAIRYSDGLNEQFF. The chain joins TRBV10-3 to TRBJ2-1; possibly TRBD2 for D (5 bases). Trimming removed 6 bases from V and 6 bases from J, with 15 bases in between. Germline CDR1 and CDR2: ENHRY and SYGVKD. This CDR3 is 14 amino acids long.

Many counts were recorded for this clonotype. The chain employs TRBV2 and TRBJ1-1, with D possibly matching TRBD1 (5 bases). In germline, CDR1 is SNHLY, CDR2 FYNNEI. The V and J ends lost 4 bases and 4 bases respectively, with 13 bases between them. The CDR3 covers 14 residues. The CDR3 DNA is TGTGCCAGCAGTGGTCTGGGGGAGCGCACTGAAGCTTTCTTT. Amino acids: CASSGLGERTEAFF.